This entry is about one T cell receptor beta chain. Its antigen is currently not known. No base quality values were provided; no much bigger clone lies one nucleotide off. This sample was taken from a study of beta chain features in type 1 diabetes (dated by TCRdb to between 2017 and 2018). In terms of the full investigation: No differences in mean age, gender distribution, total cell number or subset yield were found between patients and healthy donors. A total of roughly 100 million sorted cells were examined across all samples, and the number of cells per subset was strongly correlated with RNA yield. In the study, TCRB repertoires of sorted circulating CD4+ T cell subsets from recently diagnosed type 1 diabetes patients were compared with those of matched healthy donors. Whereas all 30 or so donors provided naive and central memory subsets, regulatory and stem cell-like memory subsets were isolated from just 8 patients and about 8 healthy donors. Broad study findings and their caveats: A moderate but significant shortening of TCRB CDR3 length was observed in type 1 diabetes patients in all four CD4+ subsets. Naive, central memory and regulatory TCRB repertoires appeared to be more similar among patients than among healthy donors. At VDJ recombination sites, type 1 diabetes patients had fewer insertions and more deleted nucleotides, which implies abnormalities in thymic rearrangement. Because cDNA rather than genomic DNA was sequenced, highly expressing activated cells could have been over-represented, although no difference in activation and CD3 levels was found between groups. PCR may preferentially amplify shorter templates, but because patient and control samples were amplified and corrected together, any resulting skew would affect both groups equally. Only small numbers of individuals were included in the HLA sub-analyses, which left unresolved whether HLA type had any influence on TCRB rearrangement.

The CDR3 runs 12 amino acids, cysteine and phenylalanine included. The DNA shown is the 36-base CDR3, in frame from base 1. The germline V gene encodes CDR1 SGHVS and CDR2 FQNEAQ. Clipping removes 5 bases from V and 5 bases from J, with 1 as the unmatched junction base count. Each donor gave one peripheral blood draw, approximately 0.11 L on average, collected into heparinised tubes. A BD FACSAria II was used to sort naive, central memory, regulatory and stem cell-like memory CD4+ T cells with a panel that included CD45RO, CCR7, CD25, CD127, CD95 and CD27. A purity above 98% was achieved for all sorted populations. PBMCs were separated immediately by Lymphoprep density gradient centrifugation and were stained directly, without being cultured. To minimize batch effects, samples were stained and sorted in pairs, one healthy donor with one patient per experiment. The entire isolated RNA was reverse transcribed using the High Capacity cDNA Reverse Transcription Kit, and thus expressed TCRB transcripts were sequenced. Deep immunoSEQ sequencing was applied to naive, central memory and regulatory T cell samples, giving an average of about 3.8 million total reads per sample. Sorted cells were lysed in RLT buffer and RNA was extracted with DNase-treated RNeasy Micro or Mini kits, depending on cell number. To prevent cross-contamination, each cell subset was processed individually, whereas patient and healthy donor samples were processed jointly. TCRB sequences were amplified from cDNA with the immunoSEQ multiplex PCR, producing 87-bp fragments spanning the CDR3 region. Amplicons were sequenced on the Illumina HiSeq platform. On the authors' methods: PCR bias was corrected computationally using synthetic template baselines, and reads within Hamming distance 2 were collapsed, with unmergeable singletons discarded. By aligning reads against IMGT, V, D and J genes, CDR3 length, and insertions or deletions at six rearrangement sites were assigned. Within each subset, clonotype counts were normalized to sorted cell number, after which true diversity and Gini coefficients were computed with the tcR R package. The overlap coefficient, calculated on TCRB nucleotide sequences, was used to measure repertoire sharing. Out-of-frame TCRB sequences from naive cells were analyzed to stand in for the pre-selection repertoire. TCRdb limited this immuneACCESS table to in-frame rearrangements with V and J called. A share of clones is missing; checked studies link under half to unresolved V genes, and the rest is unexplained. The V and J calls and the clone size are those of that table, but D and trimming were determined from the DNA. This sample lists approximately 160,000 clones; roughly 60% were detected once. The top ten constitute 0.08% to 0.09% of the sample.

The receptor's source is a man in his thirties or forties with type 1 diabetes. The chain is made from TRBV7-8 and TRBJ2-5; 8 central nucleotides agree with TRBD2. Sample: naive CD4+ T cells from blood. Read against the paper, the sample's cell subset or site label means: true naive CD4+ T cells. The DNA sequence reads TGTGCCAGCAGCGGCGGGGGGGAGACCCAGTACTTC. Its protein is CASSGGGETQYF.